The source of this T cell receptor (beta chain) is a study of Ad26.COV2.S vaccination and SARS-CoV-2 variants. Across the whole study: The COV1001 Ad26.COV2.S trial arm included the donor.

The CDR3 consists of 14 residues. CDR1 and CDR2 (germline): LGHNA, YSLEER. With 1 base removed from V and 3 bases from J, the gap between germline ends came to 8 bases. Assay used: immunoSEQ multiplex PCR; TCRdb lists only in-frame clones, some missing. Among hundreds of thousands of clones listed, 80% to 90% were seen once. Treatment denoted: around 19 received Ad26.COV2.S at low or high dose, single or two shots; several received placebo; per-sample allocation not given. At day 63 after the first vaccine or placebo injection, samples were drawn. This receptor was obtained from a person aged 18-60 years who received the Ad26.COV2.S COVID-19 vaccine or a placebo. Here the sequenced sample was peripheral blood, taken in a trial of Ad26.COV2.S vaccine versus placebo. The genes are TRBV4-3 and TRBJ2-3; D is unclear. The CDR3 region has the DNA TGCGCCAGCAGCCAAGTGAGCAGTACAGATACGCAGTATTTT. It yields the protein CASSQVSSTDTQYF.